The rows below give T cell receptor beta chains drawn from one sample of a study of CD8 T cells in ankylosing spondylitis. TCRdb reprocessed the 5' RACE reads with MiXCR, giving one entry per CDR3 protein. The table lists hundreds of thousands of distinct CDR3 sequences, roughly 13% of them singletons. Sequencing input: blood, either unsorted or a sorted T cell fraction (not recorded which). The receptors come from a male donor with ankylosing spondylitis. CDR3s leave out the opening cysteine and the closing phenylalanine or tryptophan. Each record gives: V gene, J gene, CDR3 protein.

TRBV7-8	TRBJ2-2	ASSLARISTGELF
TRBV20-1	TRBJ2-3	SARPLAGASTDTQY
TRBV3-1	TRBJ2-1	ASSQVQGRENEQF
TRBV7-2	TRBJ1-6	ASSLDPSPLH
TRBV27	TRBJ2-3	ASSVFGGGRATDTQY
TRBV12-3/TRBV12-4	TRBJ1-4	ASSSLTGATEKLF
TRBV7-2	TRBJ2-1	ASRGQGNAYNEQF
TRBV20-1	TRBJ2-1	SARNPGTGSDNEQF
TRBV5-5	TRBJ2-2	ASSLRMGTATNTGELF
TRBV20-1	TRBJ1-1	SASQSRGF
TRBV7-9	TRBJ1-2	ASSFSDYGYT
TRBV12-3/TRBV12-4	TRBJ2-3	ASTLRFTGGADTQY
TRBV6-1	TRBJ2-2	GRDLLNTGELF
TRBV9	TRBJ1-1	ASSLDGAVNTEAF
TRBV3-1	TRBJ2-1	ASSQPLGTSGIGEQF
TRBV5-1	TRBJ2-3	ASSLERAGGLDTQY
TRBV10-3	TRBJ1-1	AISEGASGALDGQNTEAF
TRBV5-5	TRBJ2-5	ASSFLGQGGQETQY
TRBV7-9	TRBJ1-1	ASSWGRDSPEAF
TRBV29-1	TRBJ2-1	SVVDNEQF
TRBV28	TRBJ1-1	ASSRTDRTEAF
TRBV20-1	TRBJ1-3	SARMGPPYYSGNTIY
TRBV15	TRBJ2-5	ATSIPLVSGSETQY
TRBV3-1	TRBJ2-6	ASSQGWFRVSGANVLT
TRBV5-1	TRBJ1-5	ASSLDYRASNQPQH
TRBV20-1	TRBJ2-3	SARPLLAGDLGDTQY
TRBV5-1	TRBJ2-2	ASSPGTSGATGELF
TRBV12-3/TRBV12-4	TRBJ2-1	ASSLRAHSYNEQF